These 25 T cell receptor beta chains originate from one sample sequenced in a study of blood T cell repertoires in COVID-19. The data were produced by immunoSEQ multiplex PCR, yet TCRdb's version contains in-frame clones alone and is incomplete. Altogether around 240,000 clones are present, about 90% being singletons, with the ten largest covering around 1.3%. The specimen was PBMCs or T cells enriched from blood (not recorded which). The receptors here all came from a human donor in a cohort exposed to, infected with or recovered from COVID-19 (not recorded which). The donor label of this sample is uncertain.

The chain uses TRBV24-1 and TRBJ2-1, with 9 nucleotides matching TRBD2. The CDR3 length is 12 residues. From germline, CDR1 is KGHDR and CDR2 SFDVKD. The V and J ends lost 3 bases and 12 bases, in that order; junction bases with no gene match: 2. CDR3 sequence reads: CATSDRRGGQFF. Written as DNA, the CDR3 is TGTGCCACCAGTGATAGGCGGGGGGGGCAGTTCTTC.

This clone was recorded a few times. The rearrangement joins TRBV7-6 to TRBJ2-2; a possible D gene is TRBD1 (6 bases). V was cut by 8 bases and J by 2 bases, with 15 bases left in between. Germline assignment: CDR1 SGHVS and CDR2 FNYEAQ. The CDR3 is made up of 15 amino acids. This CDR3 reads CASSLGQTNTGELFF. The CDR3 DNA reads TGTGCCAGCTCGCTCGGACAGACAAACACCGGGGAGCTGTTTTTT.

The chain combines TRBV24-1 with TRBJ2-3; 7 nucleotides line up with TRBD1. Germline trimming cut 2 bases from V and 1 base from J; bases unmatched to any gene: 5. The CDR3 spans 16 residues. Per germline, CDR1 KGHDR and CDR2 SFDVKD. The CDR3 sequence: CATSDSSGTGTDTQYF. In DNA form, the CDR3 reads TGTGCCACCAGTGATTCGTCCGGGACAGGCACAGATACGCAGTATTTT.

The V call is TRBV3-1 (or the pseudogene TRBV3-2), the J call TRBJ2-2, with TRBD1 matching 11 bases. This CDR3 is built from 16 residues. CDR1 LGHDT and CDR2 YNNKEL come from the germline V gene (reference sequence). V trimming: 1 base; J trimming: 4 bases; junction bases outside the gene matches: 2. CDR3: CASSQVGTGGTGELFF. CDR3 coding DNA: TGTGCCAGCAGCCAAGTCGGGACAGGGGGCACCGGGGAGCTGTTTTTT.

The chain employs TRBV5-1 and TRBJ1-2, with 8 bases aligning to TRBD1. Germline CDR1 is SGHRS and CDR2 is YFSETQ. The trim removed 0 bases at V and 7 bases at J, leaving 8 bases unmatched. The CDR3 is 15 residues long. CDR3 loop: CASSLGDRLQGGYTF. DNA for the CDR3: TGCGCCAGCAGCTTGGGGGACAGGCTTCAGGGTGGCTACACCTTC.

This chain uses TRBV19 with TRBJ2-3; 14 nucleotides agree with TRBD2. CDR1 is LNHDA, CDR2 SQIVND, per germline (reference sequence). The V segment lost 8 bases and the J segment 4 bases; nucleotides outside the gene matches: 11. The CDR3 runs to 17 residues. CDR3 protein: CASSGTSGGSIPDTQYF. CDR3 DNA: TGTGCCAGTTCCGGGACTAGCGGGGGTAGTATCCCAGATACGCAGTATTTT.

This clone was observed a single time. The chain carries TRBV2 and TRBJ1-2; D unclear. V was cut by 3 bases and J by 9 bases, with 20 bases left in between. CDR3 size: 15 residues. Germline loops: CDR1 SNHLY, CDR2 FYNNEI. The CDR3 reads CASSDFRRASRSYTF. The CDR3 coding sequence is TGTGCCAGCAGTGACTTTCGGAGGGCCTCTAGAAGCTACACCTTC.

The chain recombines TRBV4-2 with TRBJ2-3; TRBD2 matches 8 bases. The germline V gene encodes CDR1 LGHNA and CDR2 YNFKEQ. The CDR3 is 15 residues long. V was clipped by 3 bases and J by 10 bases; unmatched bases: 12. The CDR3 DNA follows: TGTGCCAGCAGCCAGGGGGCAGAGCGGGGGCACCCGCAGTATTTT. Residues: CASSQGAERGHPQYF.

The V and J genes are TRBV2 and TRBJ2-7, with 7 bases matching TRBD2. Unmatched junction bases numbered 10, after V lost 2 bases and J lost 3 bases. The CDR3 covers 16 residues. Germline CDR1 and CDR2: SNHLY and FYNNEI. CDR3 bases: TGTGCCAGCAGTGAAAATGGGGGAGGGTTTTACTACGAGCAGTACTTC. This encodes CASSENGGGFYYEQYF.

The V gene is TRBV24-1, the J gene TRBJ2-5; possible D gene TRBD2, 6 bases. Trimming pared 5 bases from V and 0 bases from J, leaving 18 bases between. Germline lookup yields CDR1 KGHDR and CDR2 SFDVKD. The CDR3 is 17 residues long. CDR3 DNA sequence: TGTGCCACCAGTGGTTATAAGTGGGGGGAGTACCAAGAGACCCAGTACTTC. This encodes CATSGYKWGEYQETQYF.

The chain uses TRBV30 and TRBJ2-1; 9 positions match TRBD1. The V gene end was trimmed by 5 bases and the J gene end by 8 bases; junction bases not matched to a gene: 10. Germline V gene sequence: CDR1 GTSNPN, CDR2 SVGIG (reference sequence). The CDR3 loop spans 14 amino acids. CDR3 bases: TGTGCCTGGGCCGACGGGACAGGGATGGATGAGCAGTTCTTC. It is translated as CAWADGTGMDEQFF.

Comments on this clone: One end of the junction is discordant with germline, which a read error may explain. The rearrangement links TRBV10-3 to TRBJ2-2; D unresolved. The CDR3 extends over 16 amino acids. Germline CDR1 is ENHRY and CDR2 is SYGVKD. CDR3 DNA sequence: TGTGCCGTCAGGATAGGAGACGCTGGCAACACCGGGGAGCTGTTTTTT. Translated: CAVRIGDAGNTGELFF.

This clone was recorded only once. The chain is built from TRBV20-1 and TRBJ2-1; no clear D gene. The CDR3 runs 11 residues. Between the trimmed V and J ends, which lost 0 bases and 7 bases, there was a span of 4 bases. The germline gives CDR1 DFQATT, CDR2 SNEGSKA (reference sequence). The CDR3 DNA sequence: TGCAGTGCTAGAGATAGAAATGAGCAGTTCTTC. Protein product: CSARDRNEQFF.

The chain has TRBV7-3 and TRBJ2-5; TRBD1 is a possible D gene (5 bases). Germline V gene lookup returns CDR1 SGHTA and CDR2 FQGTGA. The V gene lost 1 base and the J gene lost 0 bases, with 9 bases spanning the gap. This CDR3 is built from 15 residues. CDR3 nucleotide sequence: TGTGCCAGCAGCTTAAGGGGCACGTACCAAGAGACCCAGTACTTC. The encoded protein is CASSLRGTYQETQYF.

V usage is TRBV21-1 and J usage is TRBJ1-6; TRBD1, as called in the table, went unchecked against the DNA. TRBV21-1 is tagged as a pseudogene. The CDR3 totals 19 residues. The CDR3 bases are TGTGCCAGCAGCAAAGGGGTCACAGGGGACCGTAATTCTTATTCACCCCTCCACTTT. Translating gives CASSKGVTGDRNSYSPLHF.

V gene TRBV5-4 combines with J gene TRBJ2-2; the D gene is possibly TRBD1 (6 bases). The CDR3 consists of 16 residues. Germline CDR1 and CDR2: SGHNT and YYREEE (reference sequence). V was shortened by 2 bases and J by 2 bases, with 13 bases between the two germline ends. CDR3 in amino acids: CASSFLTGVNTGELFF. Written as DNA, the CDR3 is TGTGCCAGCAGCTTCTTGACAGGAGTTAACACCGGGGAGCTGTTTTTT.

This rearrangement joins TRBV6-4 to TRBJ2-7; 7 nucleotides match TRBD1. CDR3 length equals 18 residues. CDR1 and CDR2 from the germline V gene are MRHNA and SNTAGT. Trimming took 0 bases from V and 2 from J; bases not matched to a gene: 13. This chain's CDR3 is CASSDSIVAGGPTYEQYF. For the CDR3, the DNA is TGTGCCAGCAGTGACTCGATAGTGGCAGGGGGTCCAACCTACGAGCAGTACTTC.

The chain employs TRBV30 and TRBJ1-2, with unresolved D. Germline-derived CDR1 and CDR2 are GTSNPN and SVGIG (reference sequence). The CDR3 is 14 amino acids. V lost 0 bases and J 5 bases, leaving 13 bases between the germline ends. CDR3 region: CAWSVWGRGYGYTF. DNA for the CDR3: TGTGCCTGGAGTGTCTGGGGAAGAGGGTATGGCTACACCTTC.

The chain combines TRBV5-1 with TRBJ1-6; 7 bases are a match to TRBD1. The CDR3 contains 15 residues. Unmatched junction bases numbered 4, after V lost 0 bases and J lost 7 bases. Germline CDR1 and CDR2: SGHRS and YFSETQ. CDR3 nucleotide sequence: TGCGCCAGCAGCTTGGGAGGGACAGTGAATTCACCCCTCCACTTT. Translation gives CASSLGGTVNSPLHF.

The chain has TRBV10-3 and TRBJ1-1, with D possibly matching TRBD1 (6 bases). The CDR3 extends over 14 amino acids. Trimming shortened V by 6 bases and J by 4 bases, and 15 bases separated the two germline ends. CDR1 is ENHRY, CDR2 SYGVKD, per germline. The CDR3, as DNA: TGTGCCATCAGGGTACAGGGAGATGGCACTGAAGCTTTCTTT. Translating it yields CAIRVQGDGTEAFF.

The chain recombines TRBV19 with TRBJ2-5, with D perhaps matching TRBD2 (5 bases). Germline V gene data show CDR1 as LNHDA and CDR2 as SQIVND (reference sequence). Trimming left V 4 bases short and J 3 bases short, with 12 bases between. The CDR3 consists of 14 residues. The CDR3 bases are TGTGCCAGTAGTACAAGACTAACCGAAGAGACCCAGTACTTC. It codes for CASSTRLTEETQYF.

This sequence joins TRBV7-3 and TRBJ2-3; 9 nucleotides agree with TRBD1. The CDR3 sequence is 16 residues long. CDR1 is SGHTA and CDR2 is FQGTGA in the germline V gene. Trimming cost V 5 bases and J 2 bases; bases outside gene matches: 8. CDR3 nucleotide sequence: TGTGCCAGCAGCCCAGGGGACAGGGCTTTCACAGATACGCAGTATTTT. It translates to CASSPGDRAFTDTQYF.

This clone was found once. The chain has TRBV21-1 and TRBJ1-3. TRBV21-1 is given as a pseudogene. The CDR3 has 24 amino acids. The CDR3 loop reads CASSKAKKTAETTQPFLSGNTIYF. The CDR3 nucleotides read TGTGCCAGCAGCAAAGCAAAGAAGACGGCGGAGACGACTCAACCTTTCCTTTCTGGAAACACCATATATTTT.

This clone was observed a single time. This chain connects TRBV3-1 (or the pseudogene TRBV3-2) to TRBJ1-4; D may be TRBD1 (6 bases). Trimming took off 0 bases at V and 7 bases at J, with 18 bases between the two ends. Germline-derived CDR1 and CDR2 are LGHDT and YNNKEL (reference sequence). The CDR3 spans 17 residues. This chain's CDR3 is CASSQDRAGALGEKLFF. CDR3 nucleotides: TGTGCCAGCAGCCAAGATCGGGCGGGGGCTCTAGGTGAAAAACTGTTTTTT.

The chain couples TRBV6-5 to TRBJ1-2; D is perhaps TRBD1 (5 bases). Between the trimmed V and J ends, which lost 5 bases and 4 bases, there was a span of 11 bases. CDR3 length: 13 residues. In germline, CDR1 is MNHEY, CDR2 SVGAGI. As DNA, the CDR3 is TGTGCCAGCAGTCATGGGGGGTCCTATGGCTACACCTTC. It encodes CASSHGGSYGYTF.